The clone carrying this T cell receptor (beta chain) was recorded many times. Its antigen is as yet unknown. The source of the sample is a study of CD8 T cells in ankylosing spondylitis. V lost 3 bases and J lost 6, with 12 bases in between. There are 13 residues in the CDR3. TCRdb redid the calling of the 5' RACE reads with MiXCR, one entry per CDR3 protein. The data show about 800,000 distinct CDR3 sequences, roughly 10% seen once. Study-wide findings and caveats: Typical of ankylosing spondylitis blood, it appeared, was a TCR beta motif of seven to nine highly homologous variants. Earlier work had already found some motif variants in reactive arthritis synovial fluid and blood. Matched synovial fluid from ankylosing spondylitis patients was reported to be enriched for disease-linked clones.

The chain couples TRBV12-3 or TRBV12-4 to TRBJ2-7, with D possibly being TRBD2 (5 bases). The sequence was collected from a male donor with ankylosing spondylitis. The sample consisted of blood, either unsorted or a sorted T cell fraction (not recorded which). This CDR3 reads CASSLEDETEQYF. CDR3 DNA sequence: TGTGCCAGCAGTTTGGAGGACGAAACCGAGCAGTACTTC.